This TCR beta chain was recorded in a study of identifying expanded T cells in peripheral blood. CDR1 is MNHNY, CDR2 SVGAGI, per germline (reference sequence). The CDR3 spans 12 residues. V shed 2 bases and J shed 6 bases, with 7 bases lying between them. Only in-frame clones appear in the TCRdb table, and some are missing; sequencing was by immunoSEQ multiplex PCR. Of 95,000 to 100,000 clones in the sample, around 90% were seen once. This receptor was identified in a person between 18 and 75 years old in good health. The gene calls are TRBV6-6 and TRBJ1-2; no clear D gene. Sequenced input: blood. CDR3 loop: CASSYGVHGYTF. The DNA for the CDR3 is TGTGCCAGCAGTTACGGGGTGCATGGCTACACCTTC.